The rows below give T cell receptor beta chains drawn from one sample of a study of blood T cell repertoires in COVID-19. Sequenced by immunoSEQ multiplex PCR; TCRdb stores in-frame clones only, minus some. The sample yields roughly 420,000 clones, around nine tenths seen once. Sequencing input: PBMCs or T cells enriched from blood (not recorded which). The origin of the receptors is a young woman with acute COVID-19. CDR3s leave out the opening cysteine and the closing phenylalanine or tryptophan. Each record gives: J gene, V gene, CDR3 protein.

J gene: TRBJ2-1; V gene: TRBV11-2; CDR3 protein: ASSLIASYNEQF
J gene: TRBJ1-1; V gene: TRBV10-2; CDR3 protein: ASSDVPGTEAF
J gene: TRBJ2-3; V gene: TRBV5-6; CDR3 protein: ASSGTSGGLTDTQY
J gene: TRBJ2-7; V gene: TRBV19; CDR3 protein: ASSRGSWRRDSYEQY
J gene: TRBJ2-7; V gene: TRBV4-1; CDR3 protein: ASSQGSSGDYEQY
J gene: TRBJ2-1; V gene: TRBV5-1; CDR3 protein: ASSLDGARNEQF
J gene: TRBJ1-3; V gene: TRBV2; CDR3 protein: ASQGQGRQNTIY
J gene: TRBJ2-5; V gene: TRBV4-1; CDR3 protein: ASSLSPTPGETQY
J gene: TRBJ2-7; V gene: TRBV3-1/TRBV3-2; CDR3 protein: ASSQQQGQEQY
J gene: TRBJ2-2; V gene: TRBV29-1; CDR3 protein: SARGSLEGTGELF
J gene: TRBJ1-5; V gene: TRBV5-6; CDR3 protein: ASSSRTNQPQH
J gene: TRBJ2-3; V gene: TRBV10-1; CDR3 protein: ASSSGTRNGDTQY
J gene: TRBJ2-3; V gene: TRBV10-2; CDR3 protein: ASNWGGPSTDTQY
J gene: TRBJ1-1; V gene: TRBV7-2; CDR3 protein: ASSLVGVTEAF
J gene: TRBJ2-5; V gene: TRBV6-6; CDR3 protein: ASSPRGIDMLNYRTQY
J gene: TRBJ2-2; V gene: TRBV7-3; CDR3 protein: ASSLDRGQNTGELF
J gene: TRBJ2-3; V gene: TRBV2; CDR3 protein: ASNSGGVPGTDTQY
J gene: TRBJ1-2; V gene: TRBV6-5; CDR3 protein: ASSYSTGIDYGYT
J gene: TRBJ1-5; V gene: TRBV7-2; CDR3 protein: ASSLSLEPQH
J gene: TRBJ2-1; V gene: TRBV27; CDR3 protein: ASSFLGNRGTGNEQF
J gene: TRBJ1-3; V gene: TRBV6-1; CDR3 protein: ASSARATSSGNTIY
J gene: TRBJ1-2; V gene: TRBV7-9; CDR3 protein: ASSFSQGANYGYT
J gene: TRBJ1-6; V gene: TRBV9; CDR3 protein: ASSVGGQPNSPLH
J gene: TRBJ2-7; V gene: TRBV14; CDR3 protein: ASSTNRYEQY
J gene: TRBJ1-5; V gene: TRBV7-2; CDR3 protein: ASSGGQGSNQPQH
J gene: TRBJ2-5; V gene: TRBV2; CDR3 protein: ASSDPSSGTKETQY
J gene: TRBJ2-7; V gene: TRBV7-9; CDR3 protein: ASSSDGGSSYEQY
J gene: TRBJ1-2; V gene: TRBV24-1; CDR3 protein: ATSDYRGLRYT
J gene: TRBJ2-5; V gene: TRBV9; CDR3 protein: ASSVGEGTRGGQETQY
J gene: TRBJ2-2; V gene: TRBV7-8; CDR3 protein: ASSLKTKTYPETGELF
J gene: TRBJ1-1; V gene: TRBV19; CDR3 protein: ASIDMNTEAF
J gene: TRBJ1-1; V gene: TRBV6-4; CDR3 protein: ASSERTGEIPAF
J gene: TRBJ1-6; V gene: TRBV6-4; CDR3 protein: ASSEEGDLGGSPLH
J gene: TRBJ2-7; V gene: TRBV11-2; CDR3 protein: ASSLPAGPLGSYEQY
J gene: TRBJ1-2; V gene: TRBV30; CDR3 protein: AWRAGNGYT
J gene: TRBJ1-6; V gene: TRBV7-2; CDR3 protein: ASSLERGSPLH
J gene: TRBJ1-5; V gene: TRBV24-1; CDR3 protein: ATSDPKEGADNQPQH
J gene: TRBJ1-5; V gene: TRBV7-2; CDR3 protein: ASSLSGSRAQPQH
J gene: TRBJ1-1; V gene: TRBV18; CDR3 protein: ASSPDRVGYTEAF
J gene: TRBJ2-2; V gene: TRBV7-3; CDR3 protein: ASSLRGPANTGELF
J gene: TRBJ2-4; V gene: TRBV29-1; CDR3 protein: SVGDNKNIQY
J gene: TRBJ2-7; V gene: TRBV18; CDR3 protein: ASSYDRVRASEQY
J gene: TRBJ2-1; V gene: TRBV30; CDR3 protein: AWSPGQALWEQF
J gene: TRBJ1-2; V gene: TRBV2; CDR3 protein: ASNRDTYGYT
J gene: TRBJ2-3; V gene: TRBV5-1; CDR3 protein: ASSEFTTSGGSGTQY
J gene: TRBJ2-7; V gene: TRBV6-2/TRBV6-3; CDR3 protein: ASSYDPVRDWAYEQY
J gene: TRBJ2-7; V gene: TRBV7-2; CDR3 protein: ASSLAVTGGYYEQY